This TCR beta chain was obtained from a study of cytomegalovirus exposure and HLA in healthy donors. Whole-study results and caveats: High specificity and sensitivity for cytomegalovirus status were reported for the classifier. Rare TCR sequences dominated, though some public TCRs recurred in many donors.

Germline assignment: CDR1 LNHDA and CDR2 SQIVND (reference sequence). V shed 3 bases and J 1 base; nucleotides not matched to a gene: 10. This CDR3 has 17 amino acids. In regard to this clone: Its specificity is unknown.

TCRdb keeps only in-frame clones here, not all; method: immunoSEQ multiplex PCR. Of 20,000 to 25,000 clones in the sample, around 96% were seen once. This sequence joins TRBV19 and TRBJ2-7, with TRBD1 identical over 9 bases. Sequenced material: PBMCs. The TCR comes from a young man in good health and CMV-seropositive. CDR3 coding DNA: TGTGCCAGTAGTATTTTTTTGTCGGACAGGGGTTCCTACGAGCAGTACTTC. Protein: CASSIFLSDRGSYEQYF.